Sequencing of this T cell receptor (beta chain) was carried out in a study of cytomegalovirus exposure and HLA in healthy donors listed by TCRdb under 2017. Background on the whole study: According to an earlier analysis of several hundred of the donors, about 179 million T cells yielded roughly 110 million unique TCR beta sequences and about 300 Gb of sequence data. The study aimed to test whether signatures of past pathogen exposure could be identified by cataloging public T cell receptors. Donor age, sex, ethnicity and CMV serostatus were compiled together with the repertoire data. In the later analysis, no new phenotypic data were used to find candidate immune exposures; instead, reliance was placed on TCR beta sequences and their occurrence across donors. A later analysis re-analyzed previously published TCR beta repertoires from 650 to 800 donors and added high-resolution HLA genotyping to study TCR occurrence patterns. The study used immunosequencing to profile the T cell repertoires of approximately 630 subjects and linked those repertoires to cytomegalovirus serostatus. Typing coverage varied by locus: roughly 620-640 donors for A, B, C, DRB1 and DQB1; more than 500 for DQA1; around 570 for DPA1; approximately 490 for DPB1. High-throughput TCR immunosequencing, statistical association of individual TCRs with disease status, and machine learning were combined to predict cytomegalovirus infection status. An early release that covered about 600 HLA-typed donors contained approximately 300 gigabases of sequencing data and 70 million to 100 million unique TCR sequences. Class I and class II HLA loci were covered by the typing at four-digit resolution. An earlier analysis of a few hundred of the donors applied high-throughput TCR beta sequencing to assess whether each TCR beta V gene segment acted as functional or pseudogenic. Along with the approximately 650-subject first cohort, a separate validation cohort of more than 90 different subjects was used. Across 300 to 500 genotyped donors of the cohort, an average of roughly 250,000 unique TCR beta nucleotide sequences per donor were sequenced, and 15% to 20% of those sequences were non-productive. Because of strong linkage in the cohort, a few DR-DQ haplotypes were treated as single units for association and clustering. The genetic ancestry cluster associated with self-reported Caucasian donors included approximately 85% of the 350 to 500 genotyped donors. Every repertoire in the discovery cohort had been generated on one and the same sequencing platform. A later genetic analysis took genome-wide SNP genotypes for about three fifths of the roughly 700 donors and used that subset as a discovery cohort. Results and caveats for the whole study, not just this receptor: The study listed 150 to 200 TCR beta chains as associated with cytomegalovirus. The 87-base-pair reads could not distinguish some IMGT-functional V segments, including TRBV6-2 and TRBV6-3, so those segments were excluded. This cohort had only TCR beta chains sequenced, and the lack of alpha or paired-chain data limited which features could be detected. The only immune exposure information available for the cohort was CMV serostatus. Roughly uniform sequencing depth across donors was assumed in presence/absence analyses, although this assumption may not hold. Strong co-occurrence of HLA alleles, especially DR and DQ, made assigning TCR associations to individual alleles difficult. Because some donors lacked HLA typing at each locus, the association tests relied only on the typed subset. A further reported finding was that TCR beta sequences accurately predicted the HLA-A and HLA-B alleles for most subjects in the first cohort. Most TCR sequences were observed very rarely across donors, whereas some public TCRs were present in many individuals. A group of highly shared sequence variants was considered likely to be a technical artifact of the sequencing pipeline. A later analysis reported that several top co-occurrence clusters appeared linked to parvovirus B19, influenza, CMV and Epstein-Barr virus. A later analysis found that most CMV-associated TCR beta chains appeared HLA-restricted, with HLA associations seemingly driven largely by CMV exposure. In a later analysis, HLA-associated TCR beta chains showed more clonal expansion and lower generation probabilities than non-associated chains that were equally common. In vitro tests confirmed that a few of the cytomegalovirus-associated TCR beta chains recognize cytomegalovirus antigens. The classifier was reported to diagnose cytomegalovirus status with high specificity and sensitivity in both the original and validation cohorts. Broadly in line with IMGT annotations, most TCR beta V segments showed up in productive rearrangements about 87% or about 30% of the time in an earlier analysis of 450 to 600 of the donors. Because counts were too low, about 17 rarely observed V segments, including chromosome 9 orphons, were excluded from the earlier analysis of some 540 of the donors. In a later analysis, TCR association rates were found to vary across HLA loci, with the most associated TCRs seen for DRB1 alleles and the fewest for HLA-C alleles. V-gene and J-gene trimming of TCR beta chains was associated with a missense DCLRE1C variant in a later genetic analysis, and the association was replicated in an independent cohort. Correlated functional status among segregating V segments might reflect linkage disequilibrium, but an unknown experimental factor could not be ruled out. A later analysis associated about 17,000 TCR beta sequences with specific HLA alleles at a false discovery rate of 0.05. The authors suggested that the approach could potentially be extended to other disease states and immunological phenotypes. In a later genetic analysis, fewer N-insertions in productive TCRs were reported among donors in an Asian-associated ancestry cluster than the approximately 670-donor mean.

V is pared back by 3 bases and J by 12 bases, with 11 bases lying between the germline termini. The CDR3 covers 11 residues, taking in both the cysteine and the phenylalanine. Left in the record is the CDR3 DNA by itself, 33 bases read in frame from the first base. The germline V gene encodes CDR1 SGHAT and CDR2 FQNNGV. The protocol used for the library was the immunoSEQ multiplex PCR assay. A mixture of 60 forward primers for TCR Vbeta segments and 13 reverse primers for TCR Jbeta segments was used in the multiplex PCR. The CDR3 region of rearranged TCR beta genes was amplified from genomic DNA by a multiplex PCR assay. Amplified TCR beta libraries were sequenced as 87-base-pair reads on the Illumina HiSeq System. In the original analysis: Across the 666 repertoires, a later analysis counted 80 million or so unique TCR beta chains, some 11 million of which were shared by at least two donors. Raw reads were error-corrected and collapsed into unique sequences by a nearest-neighbor algorithm in which closely related sequences were merged to remove PCR and sequencing errors. V, D and J gene segments were assigned by aligning CDR3 sequences to IMGT reference sequences. For a sequence to be retained, a match of at least six nucleotides was required to both a V gene segment and a J gene segment. Rearrangements were classified as productive when the CDR3 lacked stop codons and remained in frame with V and J, and all other rearrangements were classified as non-productive. Following IMGT convention, CDR3 was defined as the stretch from the second conserved V-encoded cysteine to the conserved J-encoded phenylalanine. In an earlier analysis of 587 of the donors, sequences lacking an unambiguous match to a single V gene segment were excluded. An earlier analysis of a few hundred of the donors called V segments functional above 56.7% productive rearrangements and segregating when the between-donor standard deviation exceeded 5%. To diagnose cytomegalovirus status from the catalog of TCR beta chain sequences, a statistical classification framework was built. A later analysis assigned V and J genes by comparing TCR nucleotide sequences with IMGT/GENE-DB human TR gene sequences. A later analysis assigned CDR3 sequences and most-parsimonious VDJ recombination scenarios with the TCRdist pipeline. In a later analysis, each TCR beta chain was defined by its CDR3 amino acid sequence together with its V-gene family, and reads lacking a unique V-gene family were excluded. In a later analysis, 500 to 700 highly shared, low-generation-probability nucleotide sequences were removed to address suspected cross-contamination and a sequencing artifact. A later analysis calculated a clonal expansion index for each public chain from normalized within-repertoire ranks of inferred template counts. In a later analysis, generation probabilities were computed with a VDJ recombination model fitted to out-of-frame rearrangements, and the resulting probabilities were checked against IGoR. In a later analysis, hypergeometric tests were used to score TCR-TCR, TCR-HLA and TCR-CMV co-occurrence, with a repertoire-size bias correction applied to TCR pairs. To estimate false discovery rates, a later analysis permuted the HLA or CMV assignments 20 times. A later analysis grouped co-occurring TCRs with DBSCAN, adding TCRdist sequence similarity when clustering within HLA-allele-positive subsets. For co-occurrence clustering, repertoires with fewer than 30,000 or more than 120,000 public chains were excluded, along with roughly 5 repertoires with anomalous nucleotide sharing. TCRdb's version of the immuneACCESS table is confined to in-frame rearrangements and falls short of the full clone set. An unresolved V gene accounts for under half of the shortfall where checked; the remainder is of unknown origin. V, J and clone size derive from that table, while D and trimming were established from the DNA sequence. This sample holds around 150,000 clones; 80% were observed only once. The ten largest account for around 5% of the sample.

In total, roughly 670 healthy bone marrow donors made up the cohort. At the time of sampling, all cohort members were nominally healthy, though unrecorded immune exposures were likely present. The donor was CMV seronegative and belonged to the group of 350 or so seronegative cohort members. Every donor gave a peripheral blood sample, and the peripheral blood mononuclear cells from that sample were used for TCR beta sequencing. Genomic DNA was extracted from the blood cell samples with the Qiagen DNeasy Blood Extraction Kit. Comment on this clone: No cognate antigen has been identified for it. Base qualities are not recorded, but no much larger clone differs from it by a single base.

The sequence derives from a man aged 25 to 45 in good health and CMV-seronegative. This sequence uses TRBV11-2 and TRBJ1-1; TRBD1 is perhaps the D gene, given 6 matching bases. The sample was PBMCs. In nucleotide form, the sequence is TGTGCCAGCAGCTTTCCGGGACAAACTTTCTTT. Translated, it reads CASSFPGQTFF.